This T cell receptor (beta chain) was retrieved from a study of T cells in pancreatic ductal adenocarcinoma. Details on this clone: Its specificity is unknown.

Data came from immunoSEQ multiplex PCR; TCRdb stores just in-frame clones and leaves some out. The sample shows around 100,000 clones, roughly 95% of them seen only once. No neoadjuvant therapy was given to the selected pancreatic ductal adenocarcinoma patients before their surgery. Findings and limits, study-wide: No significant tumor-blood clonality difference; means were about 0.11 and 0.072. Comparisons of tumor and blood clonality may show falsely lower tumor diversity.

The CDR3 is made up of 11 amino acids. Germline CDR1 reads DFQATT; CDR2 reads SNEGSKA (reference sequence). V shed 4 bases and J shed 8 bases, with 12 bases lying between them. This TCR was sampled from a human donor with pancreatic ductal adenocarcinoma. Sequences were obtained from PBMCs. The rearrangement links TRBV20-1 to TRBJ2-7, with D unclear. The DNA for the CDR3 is TGCAGTGCTACACGGGTTTGGCAGCAGTACTTC. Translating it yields CSATRVWQQYF.